This TCR beta chain was recorded in a study of blood T cell repertoires in COVID-19 (dated by TCRdb to 2018 to 2020). Some background on the complete study: Collaborator samples came from the United States, Italy and Spain and covered acute and convalescent phases of COVID-19. The material from the prospective study consisted of cDNA or gDNA derived from T cells, B-cell-depleted T cells, or PBMCs. Deeply sampled blood TCRbeta repertoires from subjects exposed to, actively infected with, or recovered from COVID-19 were included in the dataset. A freely available public database, intended as a resource for researchers studying the immune response to SARS-CoV-2, is where the repertoires were released. The samples were drawn from two sources: the first 160 participants of the ongoing ImmuneRACE study, and fewer than 1,500 subjects contributed by 6 global collaborators. Nearly every sample came with metadata listing a de-identified subject ID, COVID-19 status, age in years and sex. Where HLA class I and class II types were available, the types were taken from metadata supplied by the sample provider, not from assay-based typing. Results the study describes overall, beyond this receptor: The amount of clinical and demographic metadata varied by source and participant and was provided uncurated.

The germline V gene yields SQVTM for CDR1 and ANQGSEA for CDR2. The CDR3 starts with the cysteine, ends with the phenylalanine, and has 14 residues. Of the read, only the CDR3 DNA is kept; its 42 bases are in frame from base 1. V ends up 5 bases short and J 4 bases short, with an unmatched junction base count of 8. On this clone itself: Its binding antigen is unknown. No clone much larger than this one lies a single base away; base qualities are absent.

Enrolling through a virtual design, the prospective study's participants ranged in age from roughly 18 to 95 years and lived across approximately 25 United States geographic areas. In the prospective study, cohorts were assigned on the basis of participant-reported clinical history obtained from a screening survey and a study questionnaire. For ImmuneRACE Cohort 3, a participant was defined as recovered based on two consecutive negative NP/OP PCR tests, clearance by a healthcare professional, or resolution of symptoms. In the prospective study, whole blood, serum and a nasopharyngeal or oropharyngeal swab were collected from each participant by mobile phlebotomists. Prospective study participants could optionally give additional blood draws and questionnaires over an approximately two-month period. Prospective study blood samples were shipped either frozen or at room temperature before DNA extraction.

TCRbeta CDR3 regions were amplified from genomic DNA by means of the immunoSEQ Assay, a bias-controlled multiplex PCR. Turning to the authors' computational methods: The number of nucleated cells in each sample was estimated by amplification of reference gene primers within the assay. Sequence reads were collapsed and filtered to measure the absolute abundance of every unique TCRbeta CDR3 rearrangement. For each sample, productive Simpson clonality was calculated as the square root of Simpson's diversity index across productive rearrangements. TCRdb provides this immuneACCESS table in a form limited to in-frame rearrangements. Some clones are lacking; in checked studies, under half of them reflect an unresolved V gene, and why the rest are absent is not known. V, J and clone size reflect that table, while D and trimming were determined from the DNA. A total of some 490,000 clones appear in this sample, less than 90% of them only once. The top ten constitute around 8% of the sample.

Input material: PBMCs or T cells enriched from blood (not recorded which). The receptor was derived from a woman aged 60-75 years who had recovered from COVID-19. The chain couples TRBV29-1 to TRBJ1-2; 9 bases in the junction line up with TRBD1. This receptor has the CDR3 CSVPPGQGGYGYTF. The bases read TGCAGCGTTCCCCCGGGACAGGGTGGCTATGGCTACACCTTC.